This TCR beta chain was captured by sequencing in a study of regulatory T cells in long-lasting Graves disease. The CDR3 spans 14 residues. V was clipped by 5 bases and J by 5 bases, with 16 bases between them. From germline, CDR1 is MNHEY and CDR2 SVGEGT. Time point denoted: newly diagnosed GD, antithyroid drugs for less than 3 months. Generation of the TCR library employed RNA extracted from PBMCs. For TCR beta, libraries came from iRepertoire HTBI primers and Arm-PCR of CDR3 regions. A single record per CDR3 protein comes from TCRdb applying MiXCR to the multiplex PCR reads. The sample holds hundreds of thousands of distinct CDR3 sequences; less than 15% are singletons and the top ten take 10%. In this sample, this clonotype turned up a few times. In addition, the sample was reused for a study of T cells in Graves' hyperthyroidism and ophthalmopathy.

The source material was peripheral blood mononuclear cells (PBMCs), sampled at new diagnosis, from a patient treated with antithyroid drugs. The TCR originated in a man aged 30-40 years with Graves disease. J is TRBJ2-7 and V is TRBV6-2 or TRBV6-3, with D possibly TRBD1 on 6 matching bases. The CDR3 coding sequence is TGTGCCAGCAGTGAAAGGGGGATTAAGGACGAGCAGTACTTC. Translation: CASSERGIKDEQYF.